This record concerns one T cell receptor (beta chain) sequence. No antigen is known for it. One base away there is no much larger clone; base qualities are not given. In the paper's terms, the time point label means: patch test 1, 2 weeks after DPC sensitization. Taken with the paper, the label for treatment or condition translates to: therapeutic diphenylcyclopropenone sensitization with weekly scalp DPC. At each patch-test visit, blood was drawn before the patch test was applied. Patients were eligible if aged 18 to 70, diagnosed with alopecia and judged suitable for DPC therapy, and pregnant patients were excluded. Total RNA was extracted from unfractionated whole blood collected in Tempus Blood RNA tubes. Library method: RACE. Instrument on record: NextSeq 500. Library preparation attached unique molecular identifiers to individual cDNA molecules for quantitative, reproducible TCR counting. Both TCR alpha and TCR beta chains were sequenced from each blood RNA sample. The original methods were these. Samples had a median of roughly 98,000 TCRs, with a range from roughly 23,224 to 750,000. The Decombinator software suite was used to annotate the V, J and CDR3 of the TCR reads. For PS versus PT1 abundance plots, all samples were subsampled to the same number of TCRs (28,000). TCRs were defined as expanded if absent before sensitization and observed at least eight times at the 2-week time point. TCRdb's own reprocessing of the public reads used fastp at Q25 and MiXCR and kept productive beta chains. CDR3 protein duplicates are merged, each entry listing the most common genes and DNA. For this entry, the V and J calls and clone size follow TCRdb and not the study's own pipeline. The sample records some 400,000 distinct CDR3 sequences, nearly 5% of which are singletons. The ten largest clones represent 2% to 2.5% of the sample.

CDR1 and CDR2 are read off the germline V gene as SNHLY and FYNNEI. The CDR3, from cysteine to phenylalanine, totals 13 residues. CDR3 DNA is the only sequence kept; it has 39 bases, read in frame from the first base. V is shortened by 5 bases, J by 7 bases, and the region joining them spans 12 bases. This record belongs to a study of human T cells and chemical hapten exposure (dated by TCRdb to 2020 to 2022). Broadly, across the study: For sensitization, 2% DPC in acetone was applied to a 2 cm by 2 cm area of upper inner arm skin. Throughout the study period of roughly 24 weeks, patients also received therapeutic DPC doses to the scalp every week. Patch testing was done on the upper back using Finn chambers containing 0.01% DPC, and results were scored after 6 days according to International Contact Dermatitis Research Group standards. The mostly female patient cohort included alopecia areata with under or over 50% scalp involvement, alopecia totalis and alopecia universalis. Libraries were pooled for sequencing, and per-sample TCR yields varied mainly because of small differences in library volumes within the pool. In alopecia patients, the study followed how the peripheral blood TCR repertoire changed in vivo over primary and secondary sensitization to diphenylcyclopropenone (DPC), a hapten. Blood samples were taken from patients before sensitization (week 0) and then at 2, 6 and about 24 weeks after DPC sensitization. Nearly 30 alopecia patients gave blood for TCR sequencing at one to four time points (pre-sensitization, 2, 6 and 24 weeks).

Summary of the overall study and its limitations: Because all patients had alopecia, a presumed autoimmune disease, the immune response of the patients might differ from that of healthy individuals. Significantly more large CDR3 similarity clusters were formed by expanded TCRs than by pre-sensitization or healthy control sets, consistent with antigen-driven responses. No change with DPC sensitization was found in the number of TCRs above 1 in 1000 frequency, and no evidence of global repertoire structure alterations was found. Repeated subsampling changed both the strength of the expansion versus patch-test correlation and the threshold at which the correlation became significant. A positive correlation was found between the number of PT1 expanded TCRs and patch test score, with significance reached at thresholds 8, 16 and 32 but not 4.

The rearrangement joined TRBV2 to TRBJ2-4; no D gene call is confident. Sequencing was performed on whole blood, taken in connection with sensitization to the hapten diphenylcyclopropenone (DPC). The clonotype originates from a woman aged 45-60 years with alopecia areata. Some clones in this sample may be carry-over from other donors' samples. CDR3 protein: CASSTDPGNIQYF. The nucleotide sequence is given as TGTGCCAGCAGTACAGACCCCGGGAACATTCAGTACTTC.